Listed below are T cell receptor beta chains from one sample, sequenced in a study of cytomegalovirus exposure and HLA in healthy donors. Using immunoSEQ multiplex PCR, the repertoire was profiled, and TCRdb retains in-frame clones only, with some absent. This sample has roughly 190,000 clones, with around 85% found just once. The sample consisted of PBMCs. These receptors originate from a man aged 35 to 55 in good health and CMV-seropositive. Each CDR3 is given with its conserved first and last residue. D genes are given only for firm matches. Clone size, where shown, is once, few, many, or a class for clones that have expanded.

d_gene: -; abundance: -; v_gene: TRBV29-1; j_gene: TRBJ2-3; CDR3nt: TGCAGCGTTGGGGCGTTGGGGCAGTATTTT; CDR3aa: CSVGALGQYF
d_gene: -; abundance: -; v_gene: TRBV7-2; j_gene: TRBJ2-7; CDR3nt: TGTGCCAGCAGCTCTCCAACGGTTTATTTGTTCGAGCAGTACTTC; CDR3aa: CASSSPTVYLFEQYF
d_gene: TRBD2; abundance: -; v_gene: TRBV5-4; j_gene: TRBJ2-5; CDR3nt: TGTGCCAGCAGCTACTATGCCCTAGCGGGGGGCCACCAAGAGACCCAGTACTTC; CDR3aa: CASSYYALAGGHQETQYF
d_gene: -; abundance: -; v_gene: TRBV2; j_gene: TRBJ1-5; CDR3nt: TGTGCCAGCAGTCACAGCTTCCGCAATCAGCCCCAGCATTTT; CDR3aa: CASSHSFRNQPQHF
d_gene: -; abundance: -; v_gene: TRBV6-5; j_gene: TRBJ2-7; CDR3nt: TGTGCCAGCAGTTACCGGACAGCCAATCTCTACGAGCAGTACTTC; CDR3aa: CASSYRTANLYEQYF
d_gene: TRBD2; abundance: once; v_gene: TRBV5-4; j_gene: TRBJ2-5; CDR3nt: TGTGCCAGCAGCTCTAGCGGGGGGCAGGAGACCCAGTACTTC; CDR3aa: CASSSSGGQETQYF
d_gene: TRBD1; abundance: -; v_gene: TRBV4-3; j_gene: TRBJ1-1; CDR3nt: TGCGCCAGCAGCCAAGATAGGGGGCAAACTGAAGCTTTCTTT; CDR3aa: CASSQDRGQTEAFF
d_gene: -; abundance: -; v_gene: TRBV30; j_gene: TRBJ1-4; CDR3nt: TGTGCCTGGAGTGAGGGGGTAGCAACTAATGAAAAACTGTTTTTT; CDR3aa: CAWSEGVATNEKLFF
d_gene: -; abundance: -; v_gene: TRBV5-8; j_gene: TRBJ1-4; CDR3nt: TGTGCCAGCAGTTCCCGTAGGGAGGAAAAACTGTTTTTT; CDR3aa: CASSSRREEKLFF
d_gene: -; abundance: -; v_gene: TRBV7-7; j_gene: TRBJ2-2; CDR3nt: TGTGCTAGCAGCCGGGGACAAGCGAACACCGGGGAGCTGTTTTTT; CDR3aa: CASSRGQANTGELFF
d_gene: -; abundance: -; v_gene: TRBV5-1; j_gene: TRBJ2-3; CDR3nt: TGCGCCAGCAGCTTTATGGATACGCAGTATTTT; CDR3aa: CASSFMDTQYF
d_gene: TRBD1; abundance: -; v_gene: TRBV5-5; j_gene: TRBJ1-2; CDR3nt: TGTGCCAGCAGCCAGACAGGGGACTATGGCTACACCTTC; CDR3aa: CASSQTGDYGYTF
d_gene: -; abundance: once; v_gene: TRBV7-3; j_gene: TRBJ2-3; CDR3nt: TGTGCCAGCAGCCACGGACAGTTCACAGATACGCAGTATTTT; CDR3aa: CASSHGQFTDTQYF
d_gene: TRBD1; abundance: medium-sized; v_gene: TRBV30; j_gene: TRBJ2-1; CDR3nt: TGTGCCTGGGGGGGACAGGGGGCCTACAATGAGCAGTTCTTC; CDR3aa: CAWGGQGAYNEQFF
d_gene: TRBD1; abundance: -; v_gene: TRBV5-1; j_gene: TRBJ2-7; CDR3nt: TGCGCCAGCAGCTTCGGCACAGGGGGCGACGAGCAGTACTTC; CDR3aa: CASSFGTGGDEQYF
d_gene: -; abundance: -; v_gene: TRBV5-1; j_gene: TRBJ1-1; CDR3nt: TGCGCCAGCAGCTTGTTGTTCGTTGAAGCTTTCTTT; CDR3aa: CASSLLFVEAFF
d_gene: -; abundance: -; v_gene: TRBV28; j_gene: TRBJ2-3; CDR3nt: TGTGCCAGCAGGCCCGACAGGTGGCGGACAGATACGCAGTATTTT; CDR3aa: CASRPDRWRTDTQYF
d_gene: -; abundance: few; v_gene: TRBV7-9; j_gene: TRBJ1-1; CDR3nt: TGTGCCAGCAGCCGAACGACAGAGACTGAAGCTTTCTTT; CDR3aa: CASSRTTETEAFF
d_gene: TRBD2; abundance: few; v_gene: TRBV19; j_gene: TRBJ2-3; CDR3nt: TGTGCCAGTCAGACTAGCGTGGCAGATACGCAGTATTTT; CDR3aa: CASQTSVADTQYF
d_gene: -; abundance: few; v_gene: TRBV5-1; j_gene: TRBJ1-1; CDR3nt: TGCGCCAGCAGCTTGGATTTTAGTGCAGGGGCTCTGAACACTGAAGCTTTCTTT; CDR3aa: CASSLDFSAGALNTEAFF
d_gene: TRBD1; abundance: -; v_gene: TRBV4-3; j_gene: TRBJ2-2; CDR3nt: TGCGCCAGCAGCCAAGGCCAGGGGGTACACGGGGAGCTGTTTTTT; CDR3aa: CASSQGQGVHGELFF
d_gene: TRBD1; abundance: -; v_gene: TRBV15; j_gene: TRBJ2-7; CDR3nt: TGTGCCACCAGCGGCTGGAGCAGGACAGGAACGACCTACGAGCAGTACTTC; CDR3aa: CATSGWSRTGTTYEQYF
d_gene: -; abundance: -; v_gene: TRBV9; j_gene: TRBJ2-4; CDR3nt: TGTGCCAGCAGTGGGCGGGACCTTATTCAGTACTTC; CDR3aa: CASSGRDLIQYF
d_gene: -; abundance: once; v_gene: TRBV6-6; j_gene: TRBJ1-3; CDR3nt: TGTGCCAGCAGGAACGGACAGTCTGGAAACACCATATATTTT; CDR3aa: CASRNGQSGNTIYF
d_gene: TRBD1; abundance: -; v_gene: TRBV7-2; j_gene: TRBJ1-6; CDR3nt: TGTGCCAGCAGCACAGACAGGGTCTCACCCCTCCACTTT; CDR3aa: CASSTDRVSPLHF
d_gene: -; abundance: -; v_gene: TRBV7-3; j_gene: TRBJ1-1; CDR3nt: TGTGCCAGCAGCTTACAGGGCCCGCGGTTCACTGAAGCTTTCTTT; CDR3aa: CASSLQGPRFTEAFF
d_gene: -; abundance: -; v_gene: TRBV5-1; j_gene: TRBJ1-4; CDR3nt: TGCGCCAGCAGCTTGGGGGGGCGCACCATTAATGAAAAACTGTTTTTT; CDR3aa: CASSLGGRTINEKLFF
d_gene: -; abundance: -; v_gene: TRBV28; j_gene: TRBJ2-5; CDR3nt: TGTGCCAGCAGTTTAAGGGGGGGCGGGGGAGGTCAAGAGACCCAGTACTTC; CDR3aa: CASSLRGGGGGQETQYF
d_gene: -; abundance: once; v_gene: TRBV21-1; j_gene: TRBJ2-1; CDR3nt: TGTGCCAGCAGCCTAGCGGGGGGGTCCTACAATGAGCAGTTCTTC; CDR3aa: CASSLAGGSYNEQFF
d_gene: TRBD1; abundance: few; v_gene: TRBV5-5; j_gene: TRBJ1-1; CDR3nt: TGTGCCAGCAGCATAACAGGGGGCGCCCCGAGCACTGAAGCTTTCTTT; CDR3aa: CASSITGGAPSTEAFF
d_gene: TRBD2; abundance: few; v_gene: TRBV5-4; j_gene: TRBJ2-2; CDR3nt: TGTGCCAGCAGACCCGGGGGGGGGAACACCGGGGAGCTGTTTTTT; CDR3aa: CASRPGGGNTGELFF
d_gene: TRBD2; abundance: -; v_gene: TRBV7-3; j_gene: TRBJ2-2; CDR3nt: TGTGCCAGCAGCATCTCGGGAGGGGTTAACACCGGGGAGCTGTTTTTT; CDR3aa: CASSISGGVNTGELFF
d_gene: -; abundance: -; v_gene: TRBV6-6; j_gene: TRBJ2-7; CDR3nt: TGTGCCAGCAGCACAAAAAGGGGTGGTGAGCAGTACTTC; CDR3aa: CASSTKRGGEQYF
d_gene: -; abundance: -; v_gene: TRBV4-2; j_gene: TRBJ1-2; CDR3nt: TGTGCCAGCAGCCAAGAGGGGGGTGGCTACACCTTC; CDR3aa: CASSQEGGGYTF
d_gene: -; abundance: -; v_gene: TRBV10-1; j_gene: TRBJ2-3; CDR3nt: TGCGCCAGCAGTGAACCCGGAGGCACAGATACGCAGTATTTT; CDR3aa: CASSEPGGTDTQYF
d_gene: -; abundance: -; v_gene: TRBV30; j_gene: TRBJ2-2; CDR3nt: TGTGCCTGGAGTCGGGGCACCGGGGAGCTGTTTTTT; CDR3aa: CAWSRGTGELFF
d_gene: TRBD1; abundance: -; v_gene: TRBV5-1; j_gene: TRBJ1-2; CDR3nt: TGCGCCAGCAGCTCCTCATTCGGGACAGATTTAAACTATGGCTACACCTTC; CDR3aa: CASSSSFGTDLNYGYTF
d_gene: -; abundance: -; v_gene: TRBV19; j_gene: TRBJ2-7; CDR3nt: TGTGCCAGTAGTATGGACCAGGACACCTACGAGCAGTACTTC; CDR3aa: CASSMDQDTYEQYF
d_gene: -; abundance: -; v_gene: TRBV9; j_gene: TRBJ1-1; CDR3nt: TGTGCCAGCAGCGTAGGGACAAGGAACACTGAAGCTTTCTTT; CDR3aa: CASSVGTRNTEAFF
d_gene: -; abundance: -; v_gene: TRBV5-1; j_gene: TRBJ2-3; CDR3nt: TGCGCCAGCAGCCCGGGCCCCAATTGGGGCTACACAGATACGCAGTATTTT; CDR3aa: CASSPGPNWGYTDTQYF
d_gene: TRBD1; abundance: -; v_gene: TRBV7-8; j_gene: TRBJ2-5; CDR3nt: TGTGCCAGCAGCTTAGTTGGGGGACAGGGGGCTCAAGAGACCCAGTACTTC; CDR3aa: CASSLVGGQGAQETQYF
d_gene: -; abundance: -; v_gene: TRBV9; j_gene: TRBJ1-2; CDR3nt: TGTGCCAGCAGCGTAGAGATCATAGGGAGAGCCAGTGGCTACACCTTC; CDR3aa: CASSVEIIGRASGYTF
d_gene: TRBD2; abundance: few; v_gene: TRBV7-2; j_gene: TRBJ2-7; CDR3nt: TGTGCCAGCAGCTTAGGATTAAAGCGGGGGTCCTACGAGCAGTACTTC; CDR3aa: CASSLGLKRGSYEQYF